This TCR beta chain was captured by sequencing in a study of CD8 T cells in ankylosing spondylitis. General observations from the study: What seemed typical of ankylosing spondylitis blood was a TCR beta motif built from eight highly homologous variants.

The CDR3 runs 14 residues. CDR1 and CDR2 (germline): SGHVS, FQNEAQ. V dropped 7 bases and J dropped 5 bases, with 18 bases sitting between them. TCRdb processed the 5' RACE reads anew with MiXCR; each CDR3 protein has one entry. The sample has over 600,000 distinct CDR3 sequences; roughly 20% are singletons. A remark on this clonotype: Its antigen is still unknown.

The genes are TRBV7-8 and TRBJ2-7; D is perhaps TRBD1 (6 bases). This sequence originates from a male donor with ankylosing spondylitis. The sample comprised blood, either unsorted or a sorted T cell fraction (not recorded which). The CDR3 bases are TGTGCCAGCATCCCGAACAGGGATTGGAACGAGCAGTACTTC. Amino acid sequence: CASIPNRDWNEQYF.